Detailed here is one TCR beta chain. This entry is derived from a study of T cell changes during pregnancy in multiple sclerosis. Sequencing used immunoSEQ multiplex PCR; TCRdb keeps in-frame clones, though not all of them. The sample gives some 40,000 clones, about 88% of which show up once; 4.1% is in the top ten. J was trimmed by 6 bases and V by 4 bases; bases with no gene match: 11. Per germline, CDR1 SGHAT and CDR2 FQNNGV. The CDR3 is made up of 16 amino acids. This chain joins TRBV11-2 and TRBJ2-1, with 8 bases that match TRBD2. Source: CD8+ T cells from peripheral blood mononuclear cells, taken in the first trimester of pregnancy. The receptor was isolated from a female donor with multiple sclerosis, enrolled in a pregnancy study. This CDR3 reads CASSSGTRLASNEQFF. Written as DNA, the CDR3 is TGTGCCAGCAGCTCCGGGACTAGATTGGCTTCCAATGAGCAGTTCTTC. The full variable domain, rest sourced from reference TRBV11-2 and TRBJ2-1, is EAGVAQSPRYKIIEKRQSVAFWCNPISGHATLYWYQQILGQGPKLLIQFQNNGVVDDSQLPKDRFSAERLKGVDSTLKIQPAKLEDSAVYLCASSSGTRLASNEQFFGPGTRLTVL.